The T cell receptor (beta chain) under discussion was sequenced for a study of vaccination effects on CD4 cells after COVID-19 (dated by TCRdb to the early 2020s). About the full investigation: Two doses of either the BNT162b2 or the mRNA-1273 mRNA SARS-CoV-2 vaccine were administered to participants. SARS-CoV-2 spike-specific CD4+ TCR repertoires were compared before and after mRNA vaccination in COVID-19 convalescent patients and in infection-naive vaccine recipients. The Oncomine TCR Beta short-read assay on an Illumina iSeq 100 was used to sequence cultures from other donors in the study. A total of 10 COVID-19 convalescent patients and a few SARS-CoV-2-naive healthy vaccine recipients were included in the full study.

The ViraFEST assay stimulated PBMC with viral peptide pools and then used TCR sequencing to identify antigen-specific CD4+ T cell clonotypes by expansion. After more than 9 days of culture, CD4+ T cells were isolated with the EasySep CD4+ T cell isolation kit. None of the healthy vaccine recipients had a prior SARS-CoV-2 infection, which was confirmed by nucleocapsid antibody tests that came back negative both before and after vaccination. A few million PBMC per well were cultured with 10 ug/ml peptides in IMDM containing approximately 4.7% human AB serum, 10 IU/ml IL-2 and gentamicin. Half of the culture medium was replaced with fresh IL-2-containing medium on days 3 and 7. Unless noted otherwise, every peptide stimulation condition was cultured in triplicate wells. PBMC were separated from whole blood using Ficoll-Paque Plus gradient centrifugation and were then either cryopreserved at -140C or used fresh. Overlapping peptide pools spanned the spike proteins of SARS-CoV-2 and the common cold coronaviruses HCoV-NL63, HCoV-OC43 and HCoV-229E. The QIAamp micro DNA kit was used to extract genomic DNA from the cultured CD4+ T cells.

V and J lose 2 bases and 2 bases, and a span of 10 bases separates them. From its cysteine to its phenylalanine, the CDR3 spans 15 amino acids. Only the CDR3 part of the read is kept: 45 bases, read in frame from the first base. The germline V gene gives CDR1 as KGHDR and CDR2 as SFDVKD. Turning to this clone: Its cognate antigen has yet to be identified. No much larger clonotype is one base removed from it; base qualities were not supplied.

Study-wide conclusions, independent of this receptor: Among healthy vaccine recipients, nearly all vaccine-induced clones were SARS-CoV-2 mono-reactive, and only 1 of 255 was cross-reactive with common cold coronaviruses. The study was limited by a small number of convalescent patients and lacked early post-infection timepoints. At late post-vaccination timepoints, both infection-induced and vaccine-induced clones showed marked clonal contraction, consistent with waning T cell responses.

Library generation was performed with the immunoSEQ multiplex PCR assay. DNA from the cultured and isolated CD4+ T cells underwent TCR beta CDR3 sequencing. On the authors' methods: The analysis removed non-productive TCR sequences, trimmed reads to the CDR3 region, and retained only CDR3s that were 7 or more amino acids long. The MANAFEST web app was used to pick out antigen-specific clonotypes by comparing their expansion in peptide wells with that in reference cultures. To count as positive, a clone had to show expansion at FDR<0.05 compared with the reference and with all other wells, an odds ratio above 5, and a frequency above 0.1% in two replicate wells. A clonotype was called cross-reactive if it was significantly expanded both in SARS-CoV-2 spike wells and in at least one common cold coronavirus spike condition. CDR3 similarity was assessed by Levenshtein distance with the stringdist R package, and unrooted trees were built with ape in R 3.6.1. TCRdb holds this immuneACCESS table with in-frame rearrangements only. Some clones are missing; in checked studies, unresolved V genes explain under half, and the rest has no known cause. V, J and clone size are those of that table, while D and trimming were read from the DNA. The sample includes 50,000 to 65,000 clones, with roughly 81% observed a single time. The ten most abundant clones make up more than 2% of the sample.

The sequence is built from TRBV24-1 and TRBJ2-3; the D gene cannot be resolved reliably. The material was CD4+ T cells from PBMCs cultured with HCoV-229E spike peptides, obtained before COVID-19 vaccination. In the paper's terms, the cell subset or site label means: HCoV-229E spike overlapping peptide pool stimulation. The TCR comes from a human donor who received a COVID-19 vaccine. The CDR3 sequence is CATSDSRLLTDTQYF. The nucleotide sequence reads TGTGCCACCAGTGATTCCAGACTGCTCACAGATACGCAGTATTTT.